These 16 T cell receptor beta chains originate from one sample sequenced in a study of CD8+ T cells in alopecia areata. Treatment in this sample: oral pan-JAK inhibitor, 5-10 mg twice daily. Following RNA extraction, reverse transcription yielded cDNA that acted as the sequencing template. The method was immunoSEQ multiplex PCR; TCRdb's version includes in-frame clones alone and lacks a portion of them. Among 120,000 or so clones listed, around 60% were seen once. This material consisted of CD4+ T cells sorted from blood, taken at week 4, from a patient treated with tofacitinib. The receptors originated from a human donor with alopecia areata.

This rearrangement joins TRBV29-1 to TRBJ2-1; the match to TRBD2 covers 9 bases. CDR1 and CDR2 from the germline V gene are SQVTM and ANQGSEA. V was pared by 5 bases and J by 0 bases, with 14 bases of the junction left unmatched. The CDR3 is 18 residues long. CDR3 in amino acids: CSVSPGSGGILSYNEQFF. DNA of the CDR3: TGCAGCGTTTCTCCCGGCAGCGGGGGGATCCTCTCCTACAATGAGCAGTTCTTC.

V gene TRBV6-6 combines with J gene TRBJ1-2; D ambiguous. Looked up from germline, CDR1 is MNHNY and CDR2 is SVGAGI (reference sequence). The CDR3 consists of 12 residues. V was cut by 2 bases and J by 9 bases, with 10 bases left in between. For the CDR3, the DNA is TGTGCCAGCAGTTACCGTTTTGATCGCTACACCTTC. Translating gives CASSYRFDRYTF.

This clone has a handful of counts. The CDR3 nucleotides read TGCAGCGTTGATAGGAGCGACAAGTGGCGGCCCCAGTACTTC. The encoded protein is CSVDRSDKWRPQYF. V and J are TRBV29-1 and TRBJ2-5; no clear D. The CDR3 consists of 14 residues. Germline V gene data show CDR1 as SQVTM and CDR2 as ANQGSEA. Trimming shortened V by 3 bases and J by 9 bases, and 20 bases separated the two germline ends.

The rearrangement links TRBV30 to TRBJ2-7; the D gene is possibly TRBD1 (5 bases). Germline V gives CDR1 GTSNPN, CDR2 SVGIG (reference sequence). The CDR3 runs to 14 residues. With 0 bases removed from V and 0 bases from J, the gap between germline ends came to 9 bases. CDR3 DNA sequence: TGTGCCTGGAGTGTACAGGTGGACTCCTACGAGCAGTACTTC. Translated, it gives CAWSVQVDSYEQYF.

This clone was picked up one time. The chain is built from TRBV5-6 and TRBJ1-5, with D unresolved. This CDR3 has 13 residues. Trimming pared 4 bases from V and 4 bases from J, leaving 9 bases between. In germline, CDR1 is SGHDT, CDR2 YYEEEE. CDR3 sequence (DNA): TGTGCCAGCAGCCTGGGATCAAATCAGCCCCAGCATTTT. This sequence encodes CASSLGSNQPQHF.

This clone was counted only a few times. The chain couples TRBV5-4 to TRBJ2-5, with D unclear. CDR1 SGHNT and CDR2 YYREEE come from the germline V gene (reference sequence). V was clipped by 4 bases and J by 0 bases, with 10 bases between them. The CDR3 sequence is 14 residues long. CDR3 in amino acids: CASSLGSYQETQYF. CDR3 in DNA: TGTGCCAGCAGCCTTGGCAGTTACCAAGAGACCCAGTACTTC.

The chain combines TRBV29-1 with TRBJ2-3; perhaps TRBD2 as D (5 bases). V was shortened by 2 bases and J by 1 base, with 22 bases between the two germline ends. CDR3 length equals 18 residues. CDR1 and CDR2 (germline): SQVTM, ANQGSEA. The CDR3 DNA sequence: TGCAGCGTTGAACAACTGCGTCAGCGACTGGAGGGCACAGATACGCAGTATTTT. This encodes CSVEQLRQRLEGTDTQYF.

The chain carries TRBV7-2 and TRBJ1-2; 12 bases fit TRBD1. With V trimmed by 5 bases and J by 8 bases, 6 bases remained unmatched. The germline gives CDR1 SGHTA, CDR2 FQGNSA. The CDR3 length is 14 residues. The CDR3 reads CASSPRDRGQGYTF. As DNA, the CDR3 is TGTGCCAGCAGCCCCCGGGACAGGGGGCAGGGCTACACCTTC.

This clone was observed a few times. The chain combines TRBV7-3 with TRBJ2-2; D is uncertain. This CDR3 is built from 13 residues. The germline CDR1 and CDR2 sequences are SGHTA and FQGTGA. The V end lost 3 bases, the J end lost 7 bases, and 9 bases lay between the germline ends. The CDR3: CASSLSSDGELFF. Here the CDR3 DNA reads TGTGCCAGCAGCTTGTCGAGCGACGGGGAGCTGTTTTTT.

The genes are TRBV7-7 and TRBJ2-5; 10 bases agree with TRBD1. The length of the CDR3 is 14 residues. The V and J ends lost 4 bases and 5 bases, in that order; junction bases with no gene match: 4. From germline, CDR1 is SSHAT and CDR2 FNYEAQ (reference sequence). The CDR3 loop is CASSSTGGLETQYF. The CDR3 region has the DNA TGTGCCAGCAGCTCGACAGGGGGCTTGGAGACCCAGTACTTC.

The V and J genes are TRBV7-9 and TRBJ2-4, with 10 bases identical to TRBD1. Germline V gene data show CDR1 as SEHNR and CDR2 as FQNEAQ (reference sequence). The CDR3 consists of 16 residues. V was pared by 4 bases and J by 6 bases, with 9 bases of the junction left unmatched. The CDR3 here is CASSSPETGGGNIQYF. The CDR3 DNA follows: TGTGCCAGCAGCTCACCCGAGACAGGGGGCGGAAACATTCAGTACTTC.

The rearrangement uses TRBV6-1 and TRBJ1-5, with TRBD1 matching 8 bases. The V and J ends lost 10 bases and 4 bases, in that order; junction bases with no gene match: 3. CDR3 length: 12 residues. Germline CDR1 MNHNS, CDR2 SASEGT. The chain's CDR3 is CATRTGNQPQHF. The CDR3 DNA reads TGTGCCACCAGGACAGGGAATCAGCCCCAGCATTTT.

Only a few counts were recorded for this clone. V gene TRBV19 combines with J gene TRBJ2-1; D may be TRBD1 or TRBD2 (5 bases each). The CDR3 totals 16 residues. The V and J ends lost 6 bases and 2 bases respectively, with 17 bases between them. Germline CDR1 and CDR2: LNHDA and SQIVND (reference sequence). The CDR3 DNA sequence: TGTGCCAGTAGCAGGGCGGGCAGGGAAGCCTACAATGAGCAGTTCTTC. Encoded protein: CASSRAGREAYNEQFF. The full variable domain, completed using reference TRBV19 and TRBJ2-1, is DGGITQSPKYLFRKEGQNVTLSCEQNLNHDAMYWYRQDPGQGLRLIYYSQIVNDFQKGDIAEGYSVSREKKESFPLTVTSAQKNPTAFYLCASSRAGREAYNEQFFGPGTRLTVL.

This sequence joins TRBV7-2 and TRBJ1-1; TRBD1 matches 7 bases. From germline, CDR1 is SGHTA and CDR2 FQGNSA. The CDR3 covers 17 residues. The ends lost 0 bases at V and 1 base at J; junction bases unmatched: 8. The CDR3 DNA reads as TGTGCCAGCAGCTTAGCGCCCCCCGACAGGGAGAACACTGAAGCTTTCTTT. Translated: CASSLAPPDRENTEAFF.

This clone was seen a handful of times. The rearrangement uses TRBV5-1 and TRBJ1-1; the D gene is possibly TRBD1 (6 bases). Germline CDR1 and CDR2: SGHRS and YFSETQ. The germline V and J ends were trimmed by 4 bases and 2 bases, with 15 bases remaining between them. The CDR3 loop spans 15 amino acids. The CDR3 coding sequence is TGCGCCAGCAGCGTACCCCTACAGGGTAACACTGAAGCTTTCTTT. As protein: CASSVPLQGNTEAFF.

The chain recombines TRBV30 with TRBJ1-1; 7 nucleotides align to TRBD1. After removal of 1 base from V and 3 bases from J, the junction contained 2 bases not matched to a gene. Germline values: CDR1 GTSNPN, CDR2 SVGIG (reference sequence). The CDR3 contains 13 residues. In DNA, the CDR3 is TGTGCCTGGAGTGGACAGGGCCACACTGAAGCTTTCTTT. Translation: CAWSGQGHTEAFF.